The entry below gives a single TCR beta chain sequence along with its context. The data belong to a study of control samples from healthy donors and cancer patients. Sequencing was performed with immunoSEQ multiplex PCR; in TCRdb, only in-frame clones are kept and a portion is missing. The sample has 400,000 to 450,000 clones; approximately 92% are singletons. The germline V gene encodes CDR1 MDHEN and CDR2 SYDVKM. Trimming stripped 5 bases from V and 3 bases from J, with 17 bases between. CDR3 length equals 17 residues. The receptor was derived from a middle-aged man with head and neck cancer. The sequenced sample consisted of PBMCs. The chain joins TRBV28 to TRBJ1-6; D unclear. CDR3 DNA: TGTGCCAGCAGTACCGAATTCGAGGCAGGCTATAATTCACCCCTCCACTTT. This sequence encodes CASSTEFEAGYNSPLHF.